The 8 T cell receptor beta chains in this list originate from one sample, sequenced in a study of T cell responses to AZD1222 COVID-19 vaccine. Repertoires were generated with immunoSEQ multiplex PCR, while TCRdb's copy carries only in-frame clones and drops some. The sample shows about 150,000 clones, about 86% of them seen only once. The sample consisted of peripheral blood, taken 28 days after the second AZD1222 dose. The receptors stem from an adult who received the AZD1222 COVID-19 vaccine.

This clone was seen only a few times. V usage is TRBV5-1 and J usage is TRBJ2-7, with 15 bases aligning to TRBD2. Germline V gives CDR1 SGHRS, CDR2 YFSETQ. Trimming removed 0 bases from V and 6 bases from J; junction bases left unmatched: 7. This CDR3 spans 17 amino acids. The CDR3 region has the DNA TGCGCCAGCAGCTTGGCGGGGGGACTAGCGGGAGGACTCGAGCAGTACTTC. Encoded protein: CASSLAGGLAGGLEQYF.

Concerning this clone itself: Other DNA variants within this sample encode the same CDR3. This chain joins TRBV3-1 (or the pseudogene TRBV3-2) and TRBJ1-5, with D hard to call. This CDR3 has 13 amino acids. Trimming removed 0 bases at V and 6 bases at J, with 6 bases between. Germline CDR1 reads LGHDT; CDR2 reads YNNKEL (reference sequence). The CDR3 nucleotides read TGTGCCAGCAGCCAAGATGGGAGTCAGCCCCAGCATTTT. Its translation is CASSQDGSQPQHF.

V and J are TRBV28 and TRBJ2-2, with D possibly TRBD1 on 5 matching bases. Per the germline V gene, CDR1 is MDHEN and CDR2 is SYDVKM. This CDR3 spans 15 amino acids. V lost 2 bases and J lost 5, with 12 bases in between. The CDR3 spells CASSLPRQGTGELFF. The CDR3 DNA follows: TGTGCCAGCAGTTTACCGCGTCAGGGAACCGGGGAGCTGTTTTTT.

This chain joins TRBV29-1 and TRBJ2-3; 9 bases fit TRBD1. Germline CDR1 is SQVTM and CDR2 is ANQGSEA. V shed 6 bases and J 3 bases; nucleotides not matched to a gene: 13. The CDR3 runs to 16 residues. CDR3 sequence (DNA): TGCAGCGTCACGGGAGGTAGACAGGGGGGGACAGATACGCAGTATTTT. Protein: CSVTGGRQGGTDTQYF.

The chain has TRBV3-1 (or the pseudogene TRBV3-2) and TRBJ2-5; D remains ambiguous. The CDR3 totals 14 residues. The V gene's germline CDR1 is LGHDT and CDR2 YNNKEL (reference sequence). V was cut by 1 base and J by 4 bases, with 10 bases left in between. CDR3 nucleotides: TGTGCCAGCAGCCAAGGTTCAGTGACAGAGACCCAGTACTTC. Amino acid sequence: CASSQGSVTETQYF.

The genes are TRBV2 and TRBJ2-2, with 8 bases aligning to TRBD1. CDR1 and CDR2 from the germline V gene are SNHLY and FYNNEI. The trim removed 7 bases at V and 5 bases at J, leaving 6 bases unmatched. CDR3 length: 14 residues. CDR3 nucleotide sequence: TGTGCCAGCACTGCCAGGGGGCTAACCGGGGAGCTGTTTTTT. This codes for CASTARGLTGELFF.

This rearrangement joins TRBV7-2 to TRBJ2-1; tentatively, D is TRBD2 (5 bases). This CDR3 contains 15 residues. V dropped 5 bases and J dropped 8 bases, with 19 bases sitting between them. The germline gives CDR1 SGHTA, CDR2 FQGNSA. CDR3 residues: CASSTANGGRYEQFF. For the CDR3, the DNA is TGTGCCAGCAGCACCGCGAACGGCGGGCGGTATGAGCAGTTCTTC.

The CDR3 DNA follows: TGTGCCAGCACTCAGGGTCAGGGAAACATTCAGTACTTC. It translates to CASTQGQGNIQYF. The V call is TRBV27, the J call TRBJ2-4; a weak D match, TRBD1 (5 bases). The germline gives CDR1 MNHEY, CDR2 SMNVEV (reference sequence). Trimming stripped 7 bases from V and 6 bases from J, with 13 bases between. This CDR3 contains 13 residues.